Below, one T cell receptor beta chain is given with its context. No antigen is known for it. No base quality values were provided; no much bigger clone lies one nucleotide off. The CDR3 goes from the cysteine to the phenylalanine over 11 residues. Only CDR3 DNA remains: 33 bases, in frame from the first base. CDR1 and CDR2, per the germline V gene (reference sequence), are LNHDA and SQIVND. Deletion took 7 bases off V and 3 bases off J, with a span of 7 bases between the germline ends. The CDR3 regions of human TCRbeta chains were subjected to immunosequencing. The source study handled its data this way. TCRs in the repertoires were compared against a reference library of SARS-CoV-2-specific TCRs that had been generated with the MIRA antigen-specificity platform. Breadth meant the fraction of unique TCRs that were SARS-CoV-2-associated, whereas depth meant the fraction of total T cells that were SARS-CoV-2-associated. Using the MIRA data, each spike-specific TCR was mapped to the spike region that the TCR reacts to and placed in a CD4 or CD8 class. Log10-transformed breadth and depth values were compared by one-way ANOVA with Sidak's multiple comparisons tests. TCRdb took this table from immuneACCESS and kept in-frame rearrangements with V and J called. Such tables lack part of the clones; where checked against another copy, unresolved V genes explain under half of the gap, and the rest is unexplained. That table supplies the V and J calls and clone size; D and trimming were determined from the DNA. In all, the sample holds 65,000 to 75,000 clones, and 80% to 85% of those were seen once. Jointly, the top ten make up around 20% of the sample.

These data come from a study of T cell responses to AZD1222 COVID-19 vaccine (dated by TCRdb to the early 2020s). Turning to the overall study: AZD1222 recipients whose second dose came at about 4 weeks and those whose second dose came at about 12 weeks were combined into one group, since spike-specific TCR depth and breadth did not differ between the two schedules. TCR sequencing covered fewer than 250 trial participants: approximately 200 given two doses of AZD1222 and approximately 26 given two doses of MenACWY control vaccine. Trial participants were enrolled into age subgroups of 18-55, 56-69 and 70-plus years, which contained around 150, 28 and 57 TCR-sequenced participants, respectively. What the research found in general, with its limitations: Spike-specific TCR breadth and depth rose significantly after two AZD1222 doses compared with day 0 and with MenACWY recipients. The whole spike protein was spanned by vaccine-associated CD4 TCRs, and dominant responses were seen in regions 160-218 and 743-854. The 56-69-year group was small, and its depth increase did not reach significance, likely because of low power. Conclusions about previously exposed vaccinees are limited, since just six or seven AZD1222 recipients were seropositive for SARS-CoV-2 at baseline. Epitopes outside the regions mutated in the B.1.351 and B.1.1.7 variants were reportedly recognized by nearly half of the unique spike-specific TCRs. Because no samples from the day 14 peak response were available, repertoires could be characterized only after the peak T cell response. Most participants were white British and females outnumbered males, and the authors suggested that clonal diversity may have been underestimated.

The time point label of this sample denotes: baseline before first vaccination. Samples from vaccinated people were obtained from the UK trials COV001 and COV002, which included a single-blind randomized controlled phase 2/3 trial of AZD1222 (ChAdOx1 nCoV-19) in healthy adults. Trial participant PBMC samples were collected at day 0 and day 28 after the second dose for TCRbeta chain sequencing. Recombination linked TRBV19 to TRBJ2-7; the D gene identity is not certain. Material: peripheral blood, obtained on day 0 of AZD1222 vaccination. This clonotype originated in an adult in good health. The nucleotide sequence reads as follows: TGTGCCAGTATGAACGGCTACGAGCAGTACTTC. The resulting protein is CASMNGYEQYF. Reference TRBV19 and TRBJ2-7 proteins supply the regions before and after the CDR3; the full variable domain is: DGGITQSPKYLFRKEGQNVTLSCEQNLNHDAMYWYRQDPGQGLRLIYYSQIVNDFQKGDIAEGYSVSREKKESFPLTVTSAQKNPTAFYLCASMNGYEQYFGPGTRLTVT.